A single sample is the source of the 18 T cell receptor beta chains below, sequenced in a study of T cells in Graves' hyperthyroidism and ophthalmopathy. Amplification of TCR beta CDR3 regions was performed using RNA transcripts as template. The TCR CDR3 was amplified in a first-round RT-PCR using the HTBI primer set. TCRdb re-analysed the multiplex PCR reads in MiXCR, keeping a single row per CDR3 protein. The sample gives roughly 700,000 distinct CDR3 sequences, 14% of which show up once; roughly 10% is in the top ten. Sample: blood. These TCRs come from a young woman with Graves' hyperthyroidism.

This clonotype showed up many times. The V gene is TRBV20-1, the J gene TRBJ1-5; no clear D gene. Germline lookup yields CDR1 DFQATT and CDR2 SNEGSKA (reference sequence). This CDR3 region has 14 residues. V gave up 3 bases and J gave up 3 bases, with 12 bases separating them. In DNA, the CDR3 is TGCAGTGCTAGCACAGAGGGTTTCAATCAGCCCCAGCATTTT. It translates to CSASTEGFNQPQHF.

As concerns this clonotype: An end of the junction differs from the germline gene, which may be a read error. The chain couples TRBV6-9 to TRBJ2-7, with 7 bases fitting TRBD1. This CDR3 is 14 amino acids long. Germline V gives CDR1 MNHGY, CDR2 SVAAGI. The CDR3 here is CASSTGTALYEQYF. The CDR3 DNA reads TGCGCCAGCAGTACCGGGACAGCCCTGTACGAGCAGTACTTC.

This clonotype was seen more than once but under ten times. V gene TRBV12-5 combines with J gene TRBJ2-2; TRBD2 aligns across 13 bases. The CDR3 spans 20 residues. Per the germline V gene, CDR1 is LGHNT and CDR2 is FRNRAP. V lost 0 bases, J lost 1 base, and 8 bases stayed unmatched. The CDR3 is CASGLVPLAGGLGNTGELFF. DNA for the CDR3: TGTGCTAGTGGTTTGGTACCACTAGCGGGAGGGCTGGGGAACACCGGGGAGCTGTTTTTT.

The rearrangement uses TRBV15 and TRBJ1-1; TRBD1 is a possible D gene (6 bases). There are 14 residues in the CDR3. Trimming removed 3 bases at V and 10 bases at J, with 18 bases between. Per the germline V gene, CDR1 is LNHNV and CDR2 is YYDKDF (reference sequence). The CDR3 region is CATSRLGWGLGAFF. CDR3 nucleotides: TGTGCCACCAGCAGGCTAGGTTGGGGGCTGGGAGCTTTCTTT.

Concerning this clonotype itself: A much larger clone differs from this one at a single base, so this may be a read error. This chain links TRBV7-8 with TRBJ2-7, with 11 bases identical to TRBD2. The end of the DNA is better explained by TRBJ2-1, so the J call may be wrong. The CDR3 is 20 amino acids. In germline, CDR1 is SGHVS, CDR2 FQNEAQ. The CDR3 loop is CASSLAWGQPGLADSYEQFF. In nucleotides, the CDR3 is TGTGCCAGCAGCTTAGCATGGGGACAGCCGGGACTAGCGGACTCCTACGAGCAGTTCTTC.

This clonotype has only a few counts. Written as DNA, the CDR3 is TGTGCCAGCTGTCGGGGACAGGGCATCAATGAGCAGTTCTTC. This gives the protein CASCRGQGINEQFF. The rearrangement links TRBV11-1 to TRBJ2-1; 9 nucleotides match TRBD1. The CDR3 spans 14 residues. Germline trimming cut 8 bases from V and 6 bases from J; bases unmatched to any gene: 8. Germline CDR1 and CDR2: SGHAT and FQDESV (reference sequence).

The chain combines TRBV29-1 with TRBJ2-1; TRBD2 matches at 12 bases. The CDR3 loop spans 16 amino acids. Germline values: CDR1 SQVTM, CDR2 ANQGSEA. V dropped 6 bases and J dropped 6; count of bases not matched to a gene: 12. CDR3 residues: CSVAGTSGPSTNEQFF. CDR3 DNA sequence: TGCAGCGTCGCCGGGACTAGCGGGCCTTCCACCAATGAGCAGTTCTTC.

This clonotype was recorded at least ten times. This chain joins TRBV3-1 and TRBJ2-3, with a possible D match to TRBD1 (6 bases). V lost 3 bases and J lost 0, with 16 bases in between. CDR1 LGHDT and CDR2 YNNKEL come from the germline V gene (reference sequence). This CDR3 has 17 residues. The CDR3 coding sequence is TGTGCCAGCAGCCAGGACCTGGGGGCTTATAGCACAGATACGCAGTATTTT. It encodes CASSQDLGAYSTDTQYF.

The chain's CDR3 is CASTMKGLALYF. Written as DNA, the CDR3 is TGTGCCAGCACCATGAAGGGACTAGCATTGTACTTC. The rearrangement joins TRBV6-2 or TRBV6-3 to TRBJ2-5; 9 bases are a match to TRBD2. Germline lookup yields CDR1 MNHEY and CDR2 SVGEGT. CDR3 length equals 12 residues. With 7 bases clipped from V and 13 bases from J, the junction kept 10 bases outside the gene matches.

The CDR3 nucleotides are TGCAGTGCCGGGACACGGATTTCCAAAAACATTCAGTACTTC. Translation gives CSAGTRISKNIQYF. This chain links TRBV20-1 with TRBJ2-4; D possibly corresponds to TRBD1 (6 bases). CDR1 and CDR2 (germline): DFQATT, SNEGSKA (reference sequence). With 6 bases removed from V and 2 bases from J, the gap between germline ends came to 14 bases. CDR3 length equals 14 residues.

The chain recombines TRBV9 with TRBJ2-3; 8 nucleotides match TRBD2. The CDR3 runs 17 residues. CDR1 and CDR2 (germline): SGDLS, YYNGEE. V shed 2 bases, J shed 0 bases, and the junction held 8 bases outside the gene matches. CDR3 DNA sequence: TGTGCCAGCAGCGTTACTAGCGGTCTCTCTAGCACAGATACGCAGTATTTT. Translating gives CASSVTSGLSSTDTQYF.

Ten or more counts support this clonotype. J is TRBJ1-1 and V is TRBV28; D is undetermined. This CDR3 is 13 amino acids long. V dropped 6 bases and J dropped 5 bases, with 13 bases sitting between them. Germline V CDR1 and CDR2: MDHEN, SYDVKM. DNA of the CDR3: TGTGCCAGCAGAAAAGCGGTGGGTACTGAAGCTTTCTTT. This sequence encodes CASRKAVGTEAFF.

The chain combines TRBV5-1 with TRBJ2-1; 14 bases agree with TRBD2. Germline V gene data show CDR1 as SGHRS and CDR2 as YFSETQ. The CDR3 runs 17 residues. V lost 2 bases to trimming and J lost 6 bases; unmatched junction nucleotides: 7. CDR3 loop: CASSLGTSGRRVNEQFF. The CDR3 nucleotides are TGCGCCAGCAGCTTAGGGACTAGCGGGAGAAGAGTCAATGAGCAGTTCTTC.

This clonotype has more than one count but fewer than ten. The CDR3 spells CASSRGTGNTEAFF. Written as DNA, the CDR3 is TGTGCCAGCAGCCGAGGGACAGGGAACACTGAAGCTTTCTTT. The V and J genes are TRBV5-6 and TRBJ1-1; the match to TRBD1 covers 8 bases. CDR3 size: 14 residues. Germline CDR1 is SGHDT and CDR2 is YYEEEE. With 4 bases clipped from V and 1 base from J, the junction kept 3 bases outside the gene matches. The variable domain in full, with the rest retrieved from reference TRBV5-6 and TRBJ1-1, is DAGVTQSPTHLIKTRGQQVTLRCSPKSGHDTVSWYQQALGQGPQFIFQYYEEEERQRGNFPDRFSGHQFPNYSSELNVNALLLGDSALYLCASSRGTGNTEAFFGQGTRLTVV.

This clonotype appeared many times. The gene calls are TRBV7-9 and TRBJ2-7; TRBD1 matches 10 bases. The germline gives CDR1 SEHNR, CDR2 FQNEAQ (reference sequence). The CDR3 runs 15 residues. J was trimmed by 5 bases and V by 5 bases; bases with no gene match: 9. CDR3 region: CASSQSGTGDHEQYF. The CDR3 bases are TGTGCCAGCAGCCAAAGTGGGACAGGGGACCACGAGCAGTACTTC.

This clonotype was counted many times. V gene TRBV9 combines with J gene TRBJ1-1; no clear D gene. V was clipped by 2 bases and J by 3 bases, with 11 bases between them. The CDR3 is 14 amino acids. The V gene's germline CDR1 is SGDLS and CDR2 YYNGEE. The DNA for the CDR3 is TGTGCCAGCAGCGTGAGAAGTCTTGACACTGAAGCTTTCTTT. Protein product: CASSVRSLDTEAFF.

To note about this clonotype: Possible read error: a much larger clone is one base away. Since no conserved phenylalanine or tryptophan closes the CDR3, a read error is the likely cause. The V call is TRBV11-2, the J call TRBJ2-7; no firm D call. The V end was cut by 1 base, the J end by 4 bases, with 8 bases between. The CDR3 covers 13 residues. CDR1 and CDR2 from the germline V gene are SGHAT and FQNNGV. This CDR3 is CASSLGTLYEQYL. The CDR3 coding sequence is TGTGCCAGCAGCTTAGGGACCCTATACGAGCAGTACCTC.

This clonotype was counted only a few times. This chain uses TRBV20-1 with TRBJ2-1, with D perhaps matching TRBD1 (6 bases). Trimming shortened V by 6 bases and J by 0 bases, and 9 bases separated the two germline ends. The CDR3 spans 13 residues. Germline assignment: CDR1 DFQATT and CDR2 SNEGSKA (reference sequence). CDR3 region: CSALGGSYNEQFF. In DNA form, the CDR3 reads TGCAGTGCCCTAGGGGGCTCCTACAATGAGCAGTTCTTC.